A selection of T cell receptor beta chains follows, all from one sample in a study of blood T cell repertoires in COVID-19. Some clones are missing from TCRdb's copy, which holds only in-frame ones; the method was immunoSEQ multiplex PCR. Of approximately 300,000 clones in the sample, more than 85% were seen once. The sample was PBMCs or T cells enriched from blood (not recorded which). The receptors here all came from a woman aged 25 to 39 who had recovered from COVID-19. Both conserved end residues are part of each CDR3. D genes are given only for firm matches. A row's size may be missing; if present it is once, few, many or a size class.

v_call: TRBV6-5; d_call: -; clone_size: -; j_call: TRBJ1-1; cdr3_nt: TGTGCCAGCGCGAGGGAGGGGGAGGAAGCTTTCTTT; cdr3_aa: CASAREGEEAFF
v_call: TRBV7-2; d_call: -; clone_size: -; j_call: TRBJ2-1; cdr3_nt: TGTGCCAGCAGCTTACGGGAGTTCTCCTACAATGAGCAGTTCTTC; cdr3_aa: CASSLREFSYNEQFF
v_call: TRBV3-1/TRBV3-2; d_call: TRBD1; clone_size: many; j_call: TRBJ2-2; cdr3_nt: TGTGCCAGCAGCCAAGATCGCCGGGACAGGGACACCGGGGAGCTGTTTTTT; cdr3_aa: CASSQDRRDRDTGELFF
v_call: TRBV18; d_call: -; clone_size: -; j_call: TRBJ1-1; cdr3_nt: TGTGCCAGCTCACCACCGTCCCAGGGGAACACTGAAGCTTTCTTT; cdr3_aa: CASSPPSQGNTEAFF
v_call: TRBV19; d_call: TRBD2; clone_size: -; j_call: TRBJ2-3; cdr3_nt: TGTGCCAGTAGTATAGCGGGGGGATACACAGATACGCAGTATTTT; cdr3_aa: CASSIAGGYTDTQYF
v_call: TRBV30; d_call: -; clone_size: -; j_call: TRBJ1-4; cdr3_nt: TGTGCCTGGAGCCTCCTAACTAATGAAAAACTGTTTTTT; cdr3_aa: CAWSLLTNEKLFF
v_call: TRBV3-1/TRBV3-2; d_call: -; clone_size: -; j_call: TRBJ2-7; cdr3_nt: TGTGCCAGCAGTCCTGGACTGGGGGGTTACGAGCAGTACTTC; cdr3_aa: CASSPGLGGYEQYF
v_call: TRBV4-2; d_call: TRBD1; clone_size: -; j_call: TRBJ2-7; cdr3_nt: TGTGCCAGCAGCCAAGACCCAGGGGGCTTTCTCGAGCAGTACTTC; cdr3_aa: CASSQDPGGFLEQYF
v_call: TRBV18; d_call: -; clone_size: -; j_call: TRBJ1-2; cdr3_nt: TGTGCCAGCTCACCAGGCGGGGGATCGGTCGACACCTTC; cdr3_aa: CASSPGGGSVDTF
v_call: TRBV7-8; d_call: TRBD1; clone_size: -; j_call: TRBJ1-2; cdr3_nt: TGTGCCAGCCGTAAAGGGGGACAGGGGGAGCGGAGGGGTGGCTACACCTTC; cdr3_aa: CASRKGGQGERRGGYTF
v_call: TRBV7-9; d_call: -; clone_size: -; j_call: TRBJ1-5; cdr3_nt: TGTGCCAGCAGTTCCGGACATGTTTATAATAGCAATCAGCCCCAGCATTTT; cdr3_aa: CASSSGHVYNSNQPQHF
v_call: TRBV9; d_call: TRBD1; clone_size: -; j_call: TRBJ1-1; cdr3_nt: TGTGCCAGCAGCCCACTGACAGGGCCGGTAACTGAAGCTTTCTTT; cdr3_aa: CASSPLTGPVTEAFF